This T cell receptor (beta chain) was identified during a study of somatic mutations in cytotoxic T cells in rheumatoid arthritis. In the study overall: It was right after diagnosis, before any treatment, that patient blood (about 30 ml EDTA) was drawn. Study-wide findings and caveats: Each of about an eighth of the roughly 65 patients had a largest CD8+ clone that made up more than 20% of CD8+ cells. Clonality measured in CD8+ T cells did not differ significantly between rheumatoid arthritis patients and age-matched healthy controls. Healthy controls did not share the age-linked increase in CD8+ clonality seen in rheumatoid arthritis patients.

On this clone: The antigen is unknown.

V shed 0 bases and J shed 0 bases, with 12 bases lying between them. Germline-derived CDR1 and CDR2 are PRHDT and FYEKMQ (reference sequence). This CDR3 is 17 amino acids long. Measured with immunoSEQ multiplex PCR; TCRdb has only the in-frame clones, and not every one. The sample includes about 18,000 clones, about three quarters of them seen just once. Sequencing was carried out using CD8+ T cells sorted from blood. This receptor was taken from an adult with rheumatoid arthritis. The rearrangement uses TRBV13 and TRBJ2-1, with D tentatively TRBD1 or TRBD2 (6 bases each). DNA of the CDR3: TGTGCCAGCAGCTTAGGGAGGGGGGCAAACTCCTACAATGAGCAGTTCTTC. Protein product: CASSLGRGANSYNEQFF.